These 26 T cell receptor beta chains share one sample of origin, sequenced in a study of T-cell memory formation after mild COVID-19 (dated by TCRdb to the early 2020s). Library preparation used 5' RACE. The sequencer listed for this sample is Illumina NovaSeq 6000. The raw public reads went through TCRdb reprocessing: fastp at Q25, MiXCR clone calling, in-frame beta chains kept. Each entry is one CDR3 protein sequence, shown with its most common DNA and genes. This sample gives fewer than 700,000 distinct CDR3 sequences in total; about a fifth of them show up just once. Around 7.7% of the sample is held by the ten biggest clonotypes. Sequencing input: PBMCs or a T cell subset sorted from them (not recorded which). These receptors were collected from an adult woman who had mild COVID-19 (a few samples of this study predate the infection). The sample titles of this study are shuffled in the database, so cell type and time point are left out; the donor was told from shared clones.

This chain connects TRBV28 to TRBJ1-5, with D unclear. The V end was cut by 6 bases, the J end by 0 bases, with 6 bases between. Looked up from germline, CDR1 is MDHEN and CDR2 is SYDVKM. The length of the CDR3 is 13 residues. This chain's CDR3 is CASRVYSNQPQHF. The CDR3 DNA follows: TGTGCCAGCAGGGTATATAGCAATCAGCCCCAGCATTTT. The variable domain in full, with the rest retrieved from reference TRBV28 and TRBJ1-5, is DVKVTQSSRYLVKRTGEKVFLECVQDMDHENMFWYRQDPGLGLRLIYFSYDVKMKEKGDIPEGYSVSREKKERFSLILESASTNQTSMYLCASRVYSNQPQHFGDGTRLSIL.

The chain uses TRBV18 and TRBJ2-3, with a weak D call TRBD1 (5 bases). This CDR3 has 13 residues. The germline V gene has CDR1 KGHSH and CDR2 LQKENI. V was clipped by 8 bases and J by 2 bases, with 11 bases between them. CDR3 in amino acids: CASTRQTTDTQYF. CDR3 sequence (DNA): TGTGCCAGCACCCGACAGACCACAGATACGCAGTATTTT. The full variable domain, completed using reference TRBV18 and TRBJ2-3, is NAGVMQNPRHLVRRRGQEARLRCSPMKGHSHVYWYRQLPEEGLKFMVYLQKENIIDESGMPKERFSAEFPKEGPSILRIQQVVRGDSAAYFCASTRQTTDTQYFGPGTRLTVL.

This clonotype was seen more than once but under ten times. The chain joins TRBV5-4 to TRBJ1-1; D may be TRBD1 (5 bases). V was trimmed by 6 bases and J by 3 bases, leaving 15 bases between them. The CDR3 extends over 14 amino acids. Germline CDR1 reads SGHNT; CDR2 reads YYREEE (reference sequence). CDR3 sequence reads: CASTLRGWDTEAFF. DNA of the CDR3: TGTGCCAGCACCCTCCGGGGGTGGGACACTGAAGCTTTCTTT.

In nucleotides, the CDR3 is TGTGCCAGCAGTGGACGCCTCAATCAGCCCCAGCATTTT. This sequence encodes CASSGRLNQPQHF. This sequence joins TRBV12-3 or TRBV12-4 and TRBJ1-5; D remains ambiguous. This CDR3 comprises 13 residues. Trimming pared 5 bases from V and 3 bases from J, leaving 8 bases between.

This chain joins TRBV6-5 and TRBJ1-4; 7 bases are a match to TRBD1. The CDR3 runs 15 residues. Germline trimming cut 2 bases from V and 7 bases from J; bases unmatched to any gene: 7. In germline, CDR1 is MNHEY, CDR2 SVGAGI. CDR3 loop: CASSYGAGGGEKLFF. As DNA, the CDR3 is TGTGCCAGCAGTTACGGGGCAGGGGGAGGTGAAAAACTGTTTTTT.

A few counts support this clonotype. The chain links TRBV11-2 to TRBJ2-1; D not resolved. The CDR3 loop spans 13 amino acids. The germline gives CDR1 SGHAT, CDR2 FQNNGV. Between the trimmed V and J ends, which lost 5 bases and 5 bases, there was a span of 10 bases. The CDR3 bases are TGTGCCAGCAGCACGGCGGACCACAATGAGCAGTTCTTC. Amino acids: CASSTADHNEQFF.

This clonotype was counted ten times or more. The chain employs TRBV4-2 and TRBJ2-1; D unresolved. V dropped 4 bases and J dropped 12 bases, with 10 bases sitting between them. Germline V lookup: CDR1 LGHNA, CDR2 YNFKEQ. The CDR3 consists of 11 residues. The CDR3 DNA is TGTGCCAGCAGCCTTAGCTTTGGGCAGTTCTTC. Residues: CASSLSFGQFF.

This clonotype was found once. The chain joins TRBV2 to TRBJ2-7; 7 bases are a match to TRBD1. CDR1 is SNHLY and CDR2 is FYNNEI in the germline V gene. This CDR3 region has 13 residues. V was pared by 5 bases and J by 6 bases, with 7 bases of the junction left unmatched. CDR3 DNA sequence: TGTGCCAGCAGTACTGACAGGGTGCGCGAGCAGTACTTC. Residues: CASSTDRVREQYF.

This clonotype occurred a few times. The chain combines TRBV7-9 with TRBJ1-2, with TRBD1 matching over 11 bases. The CDR3 has 16 amino acids. Germline CDR1 SEHNR, CDR2 FQNEAQ (reference sequence). The V gene end was trimmed by 5 bases and the J gene end by 4 bases; junction bases not matched to a gene: 9. The chain's CDR3 is CASSPGQGVSGYGYTF. The CDR3 DNA is TGTGCCAGCAGCCCGGGACAGGGGGTCTCCGGCTATGGCTACACCTTC. The full variable domain, rest sourced from reference TRBV7-9 and TRBJ1-2, is DTGVSQNPRHKITKRGQNVTFRCDPISEHNRLYWYRQTLGQGPEFLTYFQNEAQLEKSRLLSDRFSAERPKGSFSTLEIQRTEQGDSAMYLCASSPGQGVSGYGYTFGSGTRLTVV.

V usage is TRBV6-5 and J usage is TRBJ2-3, with 9 bases identical to TRBD2. J was trimmed by 6 bases and V by 2 bases; bases with no gene match: 9. Germline assignment: CDR1 MNHEY and CDR2 SVGAGI. The CDR3 runs 16 residues. For the CDR3, the DNA is TGTGCCAGCAGTTACCAACCGAGCGGGGGGCTGGATACGCAGTATTTT. This translates into CASSYQPSGGLDTQYF.

The J gene is TRBJ2-7, the V gene TRBV6-6; D might be TRBD1 (6 bases). This CDR3 has 11 amino acids. The V gene's germline CDR1 is MNHNY and CDR2 SVGAGI (reference sequence). V shed 4 bases and J shed 10 bases, with 11 bases lying between them. For the CDR3, the DNA is TGTGCCAGCAGTTTGAACAGGGACCAGTACTTC. This translates into CASSLNRDQYF.

The V call is TRBV6-5, the J call TRBJ1-2; a weak D match, TRBD1 (5 bases). The germline V gene has CDR1 MNHEY and CDR2 SVGAGI. Between the trimmed V and J ends, which lost 7 bases and 4 bases, there was a span of 13 bases. CDR3 length: 13 residues. The chain's CDR3 is CASTSSGTYGYTF. The DNA of the CDR3 is TGTGCCAGCACCTCAAGTGGGACCTATGGCTACACCTTC.

This chain links TRBV18 with TRBJ1-4, with D perhaps TRBD1 (5 bases). CDR3 length: 14 amino acids. Trimming removed 0 bases from V and 7 bases from J, with 9 bases in between. CDR1 is KGHSH, CDR2 LQKENI, per germline. The CDR3: CASSPPGQSEKLFF. The CDR3 coding sequence is TGTGCCAGCTCACCACCGGGGCAGAGTGAAAAACTGTTTTTT.

The CDR3 loop is CASSLTQTEAFF. The CDR3 region has the DNA TGTGCCAGCAGCCTAACACAAACTGAAGCTTTCTTT. The chain is built from TRBV12-3 or TRBV12-4 and TRBJ1-1, with D unclear. The CDR3 loop spans 12 amino acids. Trimming took 6 bases from V and 5 from J, leaving 10 bases between them.

The CDR3 DNA reads TGTGCCACCAGTCACGGGAGTACGGACGAGCAGTACTTC. It translates to CATSHGSTDEQYF. V and J are TRBV24-1 and TRBJ2-7; maybe TRBD2 (6 bases). Per germline, CDR1 KGHDR and CDR2 SFDVKD. Trimming cost V 6 bases and J 5 bases, with 13 bases left between them. The CDR3 totals 13 residues.

The rearrangement joins TRBV7-9 to TRBJ1-2, with a tentative D call TRBD1 (5 bases). V was trimmed by 1 base and J by 3 bases, leaving 9 bases between them. CDR3 length: 14 residues. Germline loops: CDR1 SEHNR, CDR2 FQNEAQ (reference sequence). CDR3 nucleotide sequence: TGTGCCAGCAGCTTAGGAGCCAGGGACTATGGCTACACCTTC. This gives the protein CASSLGARDYGYTF.

The chain combines TRBV24-1 with TRBJ1-5; D call uncertain. V lost 2 bases and J lost 5, with 3 bases in between. Per germline, CDR1 KGHDR and CDR2 SFDVKD. CDR3 size: 12 residues. The CDR3 reads CATSDSDQPQHF. CDR3 sequence (DNA): TGTGCCACCAGTGATTCGGATCAGCCCCAGCATTTT.

This clonotype was observed a handful of times. V gene TRBV5-1 combines with J gene TRBJ2-3, with D uncertain. The germline V gene has CDR1 SGHRS and CDR2 YFSETQ. The CDR3 totals 14 residues. V gave up 1 base and J gave up 3 bases, with 9 bases separating them. In DNA form, the CDR3 reads TGCGCCAGCAGCTTGTTGGCAGATACAGATACGCAGTATTTT. This gives the protein CASSLLADTDTQYF.

This chain joins TRBV9 and TRBJ2-7; 8 nucleotides align to TRBD2. This CDR3 is built from 13 residues. Germline CDR1 SGDLS, CDR2 YYNGEE. V shed 4 bases, J shed 7 bases, and the junction held 7 bases outside the gene matches. CDR3 amino acids: CASSSAGGREQYF. The CDR3 region has the DNA TGTGCCAGCAGCAGTGCGGGGGGTCGGGAGCAGTACTTC. Full variable domain (missing parts from reference TRBV9 and TRBJ2-7): DSGVTQTPKHLITATGQRVTLRCSPRSGDLSVYWYQQSLDQGLQFLIQYYNGEERAKGNILERFSAQQFPDLHSELNLSSLELGDSALYFCASSSAGGREQYFGPGTRLTVT.

The chain is built from TRBV3-1 and TRBJ2-3, with TRBD2 as a possible D gene (6 bases). V was clipped by 4 bases and J by 3 bases, with 11 bases between them. This CDR3 comprises 14 residues. Germline-derived CDR1 and CDR2 are LGHDT and YNNKEL (reference sequence). Here the CDR3 reads CASSRSGMTDTQYF. For the CDR3, the DNA is TGTGCCAGCAGCCGTAGCGGAATGACAGATACGCAGTATTTT.

This clonotype has at least ten counts. The V call is TRBV27, the J call TRBJ1-6; unclear D gene. The germline V gene encodes CDR1 MNHEY and CDR2 SMNVEV (reference sequence). Trimming removed 1 base from V and 5 bases from J, with 3 bases in between. CDR3 length: 13 residues. The CDR3 reads CASSLLDNSPLHF. CDR3 coding DNA: TGTGCCAGCAGTTTATTGGATAATTCACCCCTCCACTTT.

This clonotype was counted at least ten times. This chain links TRBV20-1 with TRBJ2-1, with TRBD2 as a possible D gene (6 bases). Germline values: CDR1 DFQATT, CDR2 SNEGSKA (reference sequence). Trimming left V 4 bases short and J 6 bases short, with 16 bases between. CDR3 size: 14 residues. CDR3 nucleotides: TGCAGTGCTAATCGGGGGAGTGGAGGCAATGAGCAGTTCTTC. Protein sequence: CSANRGSGGNEQFF.

This clonotype was seen only a few times. The chain is built from TRBV9 and TRBJ2-1, with D uncertain. V lost 0 bases, J lost 8 bases, and 6 bases lay in between. The CDR3 loop spans 12 amino acids. Germline-derived CDR1 and CDR2 are SGDLS and YYNGEE. As DNA, the CDR3 is TGTGCCAGCAGCGTAGATTTTTATGAGCAGTTCTTC. Protein sequence: CASSVDFYEQFF.

CDR3 amino acids: CHRTGDSYEQYF. The CDR3 DNA follows: TGTCACCGTACAGGGGACTCCTACGAGCAGTACTTC. V gene TRBV6-1 combines with J gene TRBJ2-7; TRBD1 matches 7 bases. This CDR3 has 12 amino acids. Germline assignment: CDR1 MNHNS and CDR2 SASEGT.

J is TRBJ2-1 and V is TRBV5-1, with D possibly being TRBD2 (5 bases). Trimming pared 0 bases from V and 7 bases from J, leaving 8 bases between. In germline, CDR1 is SGHRS, CDR2 YFSETQ. The CDR3 is made up of 13 amino acids. The CDR3 region is CASSLESGNEQFF. CDR3 bases: TGCGCCAGCAGCTTGGAATCGGGGAATGAGCAGTTCTTC.

The V and J genes are TRBV7-9 and TRBJ2-1, with D possibly TRBD2 on 6 matching bases. This CDR3 contains 18 residues. The germline V and J ends were trimmed by 0 bases and 9 bases, with 24 bases remaining between them. Germline loops: CDR1 SEHNR, CDR2 FQNEAQ (reference sequence). The CDR3: CASSLALDPGLRMGEQFF. CDR3 in DNA: TGTGCCAGCAGCTTAGCACTGGACCCGGGACTGAGAATGGGTGAGCAGTTCTTC. Looking up the rest from reference TRBV7-9 and TRBJ2-1 gives the full variable domain: DTGVSQNPRHKITKRGQNVTFRCDPISEHNRLYWYRQTLGQGPEFLTYFQNEAQLEKSRLLSDRFSAERPKGSFSTLEIQRTEQGDSAMYLCASSLALDPGLRMGEQFFGPGTRLTVL.